Following are 20 T cell receptor beta chains from one sample sequenced in a study of quantifying T cell responses using KT2 cells. Study at large: TCR alpha and beta constant-region primers primed reverse transcription of RNA.

A single-stranded UMI oligo with SP2 sequence was ligated to cDNA 3' ends. The first PCR ran 3 to 5 cycles with an equimolar RC1.1 and RC1.2 beta primer mix. Via MiXCR, TCRdb re-called the UMI-ligation and nested PCR reads, giving one row per CDR3 protein. The sample gives 60,000 or so distinct CDR3 sequences, 10% to 15% of which show up once; about 9.7% is in the top ten. The sample taken for sequencing was PBMCs spiked with cells of the T cell clone KT2. The origin of the receptors is a human donor.

The chain has TRBV4-1 and TRBJ2-1, with 12 bases lining up with TRBD2. J gave up 2 bases and V 6 bases, and 5 bases lay outside the gene matches. The CDR3 is 16 residues long. Germline V gene sequence: CDR1 MGHRA, CDR2 YSYEKL. For the CDR3, the DNA is TGCGCCAGCAGTCGACTAGCGGGGGTAGCCTACAATGAGCAGTTCTTC. Translating it yields CASSRLAGVAYNEQFF.

This clonotype was seen at least ten times. This chain connects TRBV20-1 to TRBJ1-5, with 7 nucleotides matching TRBD1. The germline V gene has CDR1 DFQATT and CDR2 SNEGSKA (reference sequence). This CDR3 contains 15 residues. Trimming at V came to 0 bases and at J to 8 bases, leaving 10 bases not matched to a gene. CDR3 amino acids: CSARDSGRGLEPQHF. The CDR3 DNA is TGCAGTGCTAGAGATAGCGGCAGGGGGTTAGAGCCCCAGCATTTT.

In its sample, this clonotype was seen a few times. The V call is TRBV29-1, the J call TRBJ2-2; D gene uncertain. CDR1 SQVTM and CDR2 ANQGSEA come from the germline V gene. The CDR3 is 14 amino acids. V lost 6 bases and J lost 2, with 13 bases in between. The CDR3 bases are TGCAGCGTCGGTAAAAACAGCAACACCGGGGAGCTGTTTTTT. It encodes CSVGKNSNTGELFF.

This clonotype was counted between two and nine times. The chain recombines TRBV12-3 or TRBV12-4 with TRBJ1-1; D not resolved. Between the trimmed V and J ends, which lost 7 bases and 6 bases, there was a span of 15 bases. The CDR3 length is 13 residues. The CDR3 reads CASTLGLPPEAFF. The CDR3 nucleotides are TGTGCCAGCACCCTGGGCCTCCCCCCTGAAGCTTTCTTT.

The rearrangement uses TRBV11-2 and TRBJ1-2, with TRBD1 identical over 8 bases. The CDR3 totals 20 residues. The germline CDR1 and CDR2 sequences are SGHAT and FQNNGV. The trim removed 0 bases at V and 2 bases at J, leaving 17 bases unmatched. The CDR3: CASSLDWSGRTGKSNYGYTF. The CDR3 DNA reads TGTGCCAGCAGCTTAGATTGGTCGGGGAGGACAGGGAAGTCCAACTATGGCTACACCTTC.

This clonotype turned up a few times. The V gene is TRBV4-2, the J gene TRBJ2-3; D is perhaps TRBD1 (6 bases). The CDR3 covers 16 residues. CDR1 is LGHNA and CDR2 is YNFKEQ in the germline V gene. Trimming removed 1 base at V and 3 bases at J, with 14 bases between. The CDR3 DNA reads as TGTGCCAGCAGCCAAGTACAGGGCGAGGGGACAGATACGCAGTATTTT. Translated, it gives CASSQVQGEGTDTQYF.

This clonotype occurred a few times. The gene calls are TRBV2 and TRBJ1-2, with D unclear. There are 13 residues in the CDR3. The V gene lost 5 bases and the J gene lost 2 bases, with 9 bases spanning the gap. In germline, CDR1 is SNHLY, CDR2 FYNNEI. CDR3 sequence: CASSPDGNYGYTF. DNA of the CDR3: TGTGCCAGCAGTCCCGACGGAAACTATGGCTACACCTTC.

The gene calls are TRBV12-3 or TRBV12-4 and TRBJ2-7; 11 bases fit TRBD2. The CDR3 totals 14 residues. V shed 3 bases and J 3 bases; nucleotides not matched to a gene: 1. The CDR3 region is CASSFLAGGYEQYF. The CDR3 DNA reads as TGTGCCAGCAGTTTTCTAGCGGGAGGCTACGAGCAGTACTTC.

The chain combines TRBV21-1 with TRBJ1-2; TRBD1, the table's D call, lacks a check against the DNA. TRBV21-1 is shown as a pseudogene. This CDR3 region has 13 residues. The CDR3 reads CASNRQGAHGYTF. The CDR3, as DNA: TGTGCCAGCAATAGACAGGGGGCCCATGGCTACACCTTC.

This clonotype has more than one count but fewer than ten. V usage is TRBV14 and J usage is TRBJ2-3, with TRBD1 identical over 8 bases. Germline loops: CDR1 SGHDN, CDR2 FVKESK. The CDR3 is 16 residues long. J was trimmed by 5 bases and V by 1 base; bases with no gene match: 8. The CDR3 is CASSQAGRGLLDTQYF. The CDR3 bases are TGTGCCAGCAGCCAAGCAGGCAGGGGGCTTTTAGATACGCAGTATTTT.

V usage is TRBV7-8 and J usage is TRBJ2-2; TRBD2 aligns across 12 bases. This CDR3 contains 15 residues. In germline, CDR1 is SGHVS, CDR2 FQNEAQ. The junction had 1 base not matched to a gene; V was cut back by 3 bases and J by 5 bases. In DNA form, the CDR3 reads TGTGCCAGCAGCTTTGGGACTAGCGGGACCGGGGAGCTGTTTTTT. It specifies CASSFGTSGTGELFF.

V is TRBV12-3 or TRBV12-4 and J is TRBJ2-4; D remains unclear. V was cut by 5 bases and J by 9 bases, with 11 bases left in between. This CDR3 spans 12 amino acids. CDR3 loop: CASSAPRSIQYF. In DNA, the CDR3 is TGTGCCAGCAGTGCCCCCCGCAGCATTCAGTACTTC.

The chain carries TRBV7-2 and TRBJ2-3; D unclear. Trimming removed 3 bases from V and 2 bases from J, with 3 bases in between. The CDR3 sequence is 12 residues long. Germline CDR1 and CDR2: SGHTA and FQGNSA. The CDR3 spells CASSFFTDTQYF. The CDR3 DNA sequence: TGTGCCAGCAGCTTTTTCACAGATACGCAGTATTTT.

The chain carries TRBV6-4 and TRBJ2-2; D might be TRBD2 (5 bases). V shed 6 bases and J shed 3 bases, with 14 bases lying between them. The CDR3 spans 15 residues. Germline CDR1 reads MRHNA; CDR2 reads SNTAGT. CDR3 sequence: CASSGRGGDTGELFF. The CDR3 DNA sequence: TGTGCCAGCAGCGGACGGGGTGGGGACACCGGGGAGCTGTTTTTT.

The V and J genes are TRBV5-1 and TRBJ2-7; no clear D. V gave up 4 bases and J gave up 1 base, with 15 bases separating them. The CDR3 consists of 15 residues. Germline assignment: CDR1 SGHRS and CDR2 YFSETQ. The CDR3 is CASSTDPGLSYEQYF. DNA of the CDR3: TGCGCCAGCAGCACGGACCCTGGGCTGTCCTACGAGCAGTACTTC.

This chain links TRBV7-9 with TRBJ2-6; D call uncertain. The CDR3 runs 18 residues. Germline CDR1 SEHNR, CDR2 FQNEAQ (reference sequence). Trimming took 1 base from V and 0 from J, leaving 13 bases between them. CDR3 sequence reads: CASSLVSLASSGANVLTF. CDR3 in DNA: TGTGCCAGCAGCTTAGTTTCACTGGCGAGCTCTGGGGCCAACGTCCTGACTTTC.

This clonotype was seen repeatedly, ten times or more. The chain uses TRBV20-1 and TRBJ1-5; unclear D gene. CDR3 length: 20 residues. Trimming took off 1 base at V and 4 bases at J, with 29 bases between the two ends. The germline gives CDR1 DFQATT, CDR2 SNEGSKA (reference sequence). The CDR3 DNA sequence: TGCAGTGCTAGAGTAACAGAAATGGCTATGTCCCGGTTCTTAAATCAGCCCCAGCATTTT. As protein: CSARVTEMAMSRFLNQPQHF.

The chain has TRBV27 and TRBJ1-4; D is unresolved. The germline V and J ends were trimmed by 3 bases and 8 bases, with 13 bases remaining between them. The CDR3 spans 14 residues. Per the germline V gene, CDR1 is MNHEY and CDR2 is SMNVEV (reference sequence). As DNA, the CDR3 is TGTGCCAGCAGTTTCGTAAGATTGCGGGAAAAACTGTTTTTT. Encoded protein: CASSFVRLREKLFF.

Regarding this clonotype: A much larger clone lies a single base off, so this may be a read error. The chain employs TRBV13 and TRBJ1-3; D is uncertain. Germline assignment: CDR1 PRHDT and CDR2 FYEKMQ (reference sequence). The CDR3 spans 16 residues. CDR3 nucleotides: TGTGCCAACAGCTTAGATCCAGCCCACTCTGGAAACACCATATATTTT. It specifies CANSLDPAHSGNTIYF.

The chain joins TRBV5-6 to TRBJ2-2, with D tentatively TRBD2 (5 bases). This CDR3 has 14 residues. Germline CDR1 is SGHDT and CDR2 is YYEEEE. V was cut by 2 bases and J by 7 bases, with 12 bases left in between. CDR3 in DNA: TGTGCCAGCAGCTTCGGGGTCTGGGTCGGGGAGCTGTTTTTT. Encoded protein: CASSFGVWVGELFF.